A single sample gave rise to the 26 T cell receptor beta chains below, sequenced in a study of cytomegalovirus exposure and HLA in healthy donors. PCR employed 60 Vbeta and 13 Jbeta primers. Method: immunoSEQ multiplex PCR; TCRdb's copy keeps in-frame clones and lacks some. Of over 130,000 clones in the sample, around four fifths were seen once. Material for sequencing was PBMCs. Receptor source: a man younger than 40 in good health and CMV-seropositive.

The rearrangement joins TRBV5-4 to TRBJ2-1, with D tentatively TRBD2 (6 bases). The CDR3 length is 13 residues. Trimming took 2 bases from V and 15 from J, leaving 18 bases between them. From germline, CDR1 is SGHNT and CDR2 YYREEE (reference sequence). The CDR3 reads CASSLPEGTPRFF. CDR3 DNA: TGTGCCAGCAGCTTACCTGAAGGGACTCCCAGGTTCTTC.

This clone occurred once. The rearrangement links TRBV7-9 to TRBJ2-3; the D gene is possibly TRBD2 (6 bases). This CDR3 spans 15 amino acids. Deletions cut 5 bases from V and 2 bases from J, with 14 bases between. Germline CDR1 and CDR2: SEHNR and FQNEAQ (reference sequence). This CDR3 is CASSDGGDPTDTQYF. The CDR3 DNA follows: TGTGCCAGCAGCGATGGAGGGGACCCCACAGATACGCAGTATTTT.

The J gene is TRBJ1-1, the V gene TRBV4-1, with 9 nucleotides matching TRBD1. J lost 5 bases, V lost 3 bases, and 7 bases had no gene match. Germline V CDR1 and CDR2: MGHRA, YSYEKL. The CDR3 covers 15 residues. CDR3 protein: CASSHSRTGETEAFF. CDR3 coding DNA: TGCGCCAGCAGCCACTCCAGGACAGGGGAAACTGAAGCTTTCTTT.

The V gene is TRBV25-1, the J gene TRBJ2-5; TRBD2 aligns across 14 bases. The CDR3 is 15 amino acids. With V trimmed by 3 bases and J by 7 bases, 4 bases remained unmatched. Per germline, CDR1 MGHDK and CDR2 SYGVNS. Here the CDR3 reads CASSEGLAGDGTQYF. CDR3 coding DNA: TGTGCCAGCAGTGAGGGACTAGCGGGGGATGGGACCCAGTACTTC.

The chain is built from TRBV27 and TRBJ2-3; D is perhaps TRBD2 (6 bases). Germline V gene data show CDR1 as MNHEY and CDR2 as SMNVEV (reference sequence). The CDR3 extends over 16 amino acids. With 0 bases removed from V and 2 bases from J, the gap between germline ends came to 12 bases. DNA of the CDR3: TGTGCCAGCAGTTTATCGCGGGATGTGTTCACAGATACGCAGTATTTT. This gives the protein CASSLSRDVFTDTQYF.

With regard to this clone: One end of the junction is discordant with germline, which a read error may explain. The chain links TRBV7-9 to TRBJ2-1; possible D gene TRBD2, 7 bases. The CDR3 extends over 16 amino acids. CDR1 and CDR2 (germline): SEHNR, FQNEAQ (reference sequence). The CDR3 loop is CASSFPGGGRYNEQLF. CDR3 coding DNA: TGTGCCAGCAGCTTCCCAGGCGGGGGCAGGTACAATGAGCAGCTCTTC.

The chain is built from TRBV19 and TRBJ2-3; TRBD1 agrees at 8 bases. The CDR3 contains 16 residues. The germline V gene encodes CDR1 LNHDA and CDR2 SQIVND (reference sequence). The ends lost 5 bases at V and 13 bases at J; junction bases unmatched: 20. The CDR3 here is CASSLTMGASQGAKYF. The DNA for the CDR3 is TGTGCCAGTAGTCTAACCATGGGGGCCTCCCAGGGGGCCAAGTATTTT.

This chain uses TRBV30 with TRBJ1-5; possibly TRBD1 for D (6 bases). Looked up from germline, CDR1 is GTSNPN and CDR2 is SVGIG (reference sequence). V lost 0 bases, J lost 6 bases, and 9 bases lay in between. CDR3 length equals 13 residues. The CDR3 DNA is TGTGCCTGGAGTGTATCAGGGGCTCAGCCCCAGCATTTT. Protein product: CAWSVSGAQPQHF.

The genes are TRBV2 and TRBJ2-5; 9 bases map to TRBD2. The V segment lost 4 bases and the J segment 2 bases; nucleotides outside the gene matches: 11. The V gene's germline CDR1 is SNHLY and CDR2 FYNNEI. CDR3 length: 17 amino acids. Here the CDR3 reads CASSGGSGGPAQETQYF. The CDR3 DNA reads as TGTGCCAGCAGTGGGGGAAGCGGGGGGCCCGCTCAAGAGACCCAGTACTTC.

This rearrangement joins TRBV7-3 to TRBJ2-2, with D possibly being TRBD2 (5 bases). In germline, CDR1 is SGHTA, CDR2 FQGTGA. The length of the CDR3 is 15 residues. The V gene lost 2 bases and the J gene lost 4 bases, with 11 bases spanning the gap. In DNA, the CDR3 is TGTGCCAGCAGCTTAGGACGGGCGGGCACCGGGGAGCTGTTTTTT. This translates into CASSLGRAGTGELFF.

This CDR3 reads CASSGTGTGNTDTQYF. For the CDR3, the DNA is TGTGCCAGCAGCGGCACCGGGACAGGGAACACAGATACGCAGTATTTT. This rearrangement joins TRBV5-6 to TRBJ2-3; the match to TRBD1 covers 9 bases. From germline, CDR1 is SGHDT and CDR2 YYEEEE. The CDR3 runs 16 residues. After removal of 4 bases from V and 2 bases from J, the junction contained 8 bases not matched to a gene.

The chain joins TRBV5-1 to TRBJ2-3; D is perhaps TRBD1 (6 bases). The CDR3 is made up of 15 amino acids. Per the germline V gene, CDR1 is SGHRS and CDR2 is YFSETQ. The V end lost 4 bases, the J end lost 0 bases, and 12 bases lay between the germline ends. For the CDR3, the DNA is TGCGCCAGCAGCCCCAGGGGTGCTAGCACAGATACGCAGTATTTT. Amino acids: CASSPRGASTDTQYF.

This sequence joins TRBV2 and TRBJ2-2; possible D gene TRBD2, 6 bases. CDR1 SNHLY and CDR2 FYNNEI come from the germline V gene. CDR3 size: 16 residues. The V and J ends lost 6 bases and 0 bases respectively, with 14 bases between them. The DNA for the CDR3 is TGTGCCAGCAGACCCCGACTAGACCCGAACACCGGGGAGCTGTTTTTT. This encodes CASRPRLDPNTGELFF.

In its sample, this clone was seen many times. The CDR3 coding sequence is TGTGCCGGATCCCCGGGGGAGGCCAAAAACATTCAGTACTTC. This sequence encodes CAGSPGEAKNIQYF. This chain uses TRBV28 with TRBJ2-4; possible D gene TRBD2, 6 bases. In germline, CDR1 is MDHEN, CDR2 SYDVKM. V lost 11 bases to trimming and J lost 1 base, with 15 bases between them. The CDR3 totals 14 residues.

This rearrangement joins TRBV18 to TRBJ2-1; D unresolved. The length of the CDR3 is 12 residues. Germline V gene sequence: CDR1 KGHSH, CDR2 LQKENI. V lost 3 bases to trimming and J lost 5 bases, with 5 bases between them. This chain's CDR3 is CASSPGDNEQFF. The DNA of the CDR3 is TGTGCCAGCTCACCTGGAGACAATGAGCAGTTCTTC.

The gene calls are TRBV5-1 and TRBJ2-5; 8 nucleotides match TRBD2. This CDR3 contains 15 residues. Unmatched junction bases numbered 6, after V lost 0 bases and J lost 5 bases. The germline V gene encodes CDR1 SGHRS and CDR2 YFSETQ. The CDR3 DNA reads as TGCGCCAGCAGCTTGGGGTCCCAGCGGGGGGAGACCCAGTACTTC. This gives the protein CASSLGSQRGETQYF.

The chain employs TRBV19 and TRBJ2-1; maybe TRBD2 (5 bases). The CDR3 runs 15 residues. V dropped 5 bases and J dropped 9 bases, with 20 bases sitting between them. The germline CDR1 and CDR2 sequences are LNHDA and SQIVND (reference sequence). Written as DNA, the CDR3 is TGTGCCAGTAGTTCCTTGGGAGTGGGCAGCAGTGAGCAGTTCTTC. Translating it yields CASSSLGVGSSEQFF.

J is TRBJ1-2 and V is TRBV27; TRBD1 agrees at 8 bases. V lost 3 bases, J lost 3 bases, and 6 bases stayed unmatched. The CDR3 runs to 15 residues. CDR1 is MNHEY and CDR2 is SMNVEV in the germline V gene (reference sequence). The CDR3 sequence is CASSLAGQGHYGYTF. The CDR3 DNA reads TGTGCCAGCAGTTTGGCCGGACAGGGCCACTATGGCTACACCTTC.

CDR3 protein: CASSPRPDRGYIQYF. The DNA for the CDR3 is TGCGCCAGCAGCCCAAGGCCGGACAGGGGTTACATTCAGTACTTC. J is TRBJ2-4 and V is TRBV4-1, with 9 positions matching TRBD1. The V gene's germline CDR1 is MGHRA and CDR2 YSYEKL. Unmatched junction bases numbered 9, after V lost 4 bases and J lost 8 bases. The CDR3 consists of 15 residues.

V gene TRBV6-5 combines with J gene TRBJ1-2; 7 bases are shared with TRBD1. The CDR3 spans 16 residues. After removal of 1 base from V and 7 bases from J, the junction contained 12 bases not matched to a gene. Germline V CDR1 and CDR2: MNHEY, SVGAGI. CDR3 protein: CASSYYPPGQQLGYTF. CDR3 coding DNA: TGTGCCAGCAGTTACTACCCGCCGGGACAGCAACTTGGCTACACCTTC.

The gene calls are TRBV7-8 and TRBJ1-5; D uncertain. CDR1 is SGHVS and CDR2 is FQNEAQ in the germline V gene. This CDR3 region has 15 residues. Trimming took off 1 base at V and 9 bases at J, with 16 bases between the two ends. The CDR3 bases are TGTGCCAGCAGCTTAGTGGCCCATGGGCGTTGGCCCCAGCATTTT. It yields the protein CASSLVAHGRWPQHF.

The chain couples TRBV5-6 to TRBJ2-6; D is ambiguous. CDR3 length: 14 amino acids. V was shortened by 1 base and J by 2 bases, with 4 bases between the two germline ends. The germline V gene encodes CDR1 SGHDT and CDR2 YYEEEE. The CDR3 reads CASSLSPGANVLTF. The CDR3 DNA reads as TGTGCCAGCAGCTTGAGCCCTGGGGCCAACGTCCTGACTTTC.

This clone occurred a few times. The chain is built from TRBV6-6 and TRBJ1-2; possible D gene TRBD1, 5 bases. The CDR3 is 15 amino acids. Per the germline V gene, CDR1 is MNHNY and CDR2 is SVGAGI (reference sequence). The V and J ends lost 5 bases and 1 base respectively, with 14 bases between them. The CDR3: CASSRESTVNYGYTF. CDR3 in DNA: TGTGCCAGCAGTCGAGAATCGACAGTTAACTATGGCTACACCTTC.

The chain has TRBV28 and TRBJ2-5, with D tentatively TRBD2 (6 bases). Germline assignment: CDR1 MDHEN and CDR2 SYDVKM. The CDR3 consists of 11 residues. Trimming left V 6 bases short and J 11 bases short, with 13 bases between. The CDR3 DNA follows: TGTGCCAGCAGGAATGGTCGGGAGCAGTACTTC. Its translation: CASRNGREQYF.

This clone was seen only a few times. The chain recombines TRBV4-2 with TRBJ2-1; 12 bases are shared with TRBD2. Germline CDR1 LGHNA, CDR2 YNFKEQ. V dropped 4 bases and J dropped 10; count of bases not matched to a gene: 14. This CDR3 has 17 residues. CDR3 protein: CASSLDGTSGLLREQFF. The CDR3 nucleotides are TGTGCCAGCAGCCTTGATGGGACTAGCGGGCTCCTCAGAGAGCAGTTCTTC.

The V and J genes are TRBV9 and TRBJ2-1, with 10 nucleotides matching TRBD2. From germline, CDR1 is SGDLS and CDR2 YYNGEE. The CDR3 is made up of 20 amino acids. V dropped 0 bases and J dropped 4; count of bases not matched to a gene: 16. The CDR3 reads CASSVEGAGGLLSFYNEQFF. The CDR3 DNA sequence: TGTGCCAGCAGCGTAGAGGGAGCGGGAGGGCTTTTGAGTTTTTACAATGAGCAGTTCTTC.